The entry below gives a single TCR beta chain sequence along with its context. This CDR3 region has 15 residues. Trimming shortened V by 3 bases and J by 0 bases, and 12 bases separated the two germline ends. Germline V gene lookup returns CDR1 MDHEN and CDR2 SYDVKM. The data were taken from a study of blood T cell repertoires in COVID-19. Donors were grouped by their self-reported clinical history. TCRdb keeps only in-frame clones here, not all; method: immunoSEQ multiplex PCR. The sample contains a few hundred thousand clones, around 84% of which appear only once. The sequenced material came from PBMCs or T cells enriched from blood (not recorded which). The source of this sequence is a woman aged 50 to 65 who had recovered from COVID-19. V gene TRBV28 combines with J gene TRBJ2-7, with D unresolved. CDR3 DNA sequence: TGTGCCAGCAGTTTCCCGAGCAAGAACTCCTACGAGCAGTACTTC. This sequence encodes CASSFPSKNSYEQYF.